This T cell receptor beta chain was sequenced during a study of CD8+ T cells in alopecia areata. At the level of the study: Those treated were given oral tofacitinib at 5 to 10 mg twice daily. General study findings and limits: Affected lesional scalp, above all in alopecia totalis/universalis, was more clonal than normal scalp.

Extracted RNA was reverse transcribed into cDNA, the sequencing template. The assay was immunoSEQ multiplex PCR, and TCRdb's table has in-frame clones only and misses some. This table has approximately 65,000 clones, 40% to 50% appearing once. Germline V gene sequence: CDR1 SGHAT, CDR2 FQNNGV. CDR3 length: 18 residues. The V and J ends lost 5 bases and 5 bases, in that order; junction bases with no gene match: 16. This clone was observed a few times. What it recognizes is unknown. Sorting of CD4+ and CD8+ T cells was performed on PBMCs. The sequencing used CD8+ T cells sorted from blood, collected at week 0. The sequence came from a human donor with alopecia areata. The chain combines TRBV11-2 with TRBJ2-3; 10 positions match TRBD1. The DNA for the CDR3 is TGTGCCAGCAGCCGCTCCCCCCCGGGACAGGGGATAGTAGATACGCAGTATTTT. This sequence encodes CASSRSPPGQGIVDTQYF.